The 2 T cell receptor beta chains listed next were all sequenced from one sample in a study of cytomegalovirus exposure and HLA in healthy donors. Primers for the PCR totalled 60 Vbeta and 13 Jbeta. The data were produced by immunoSEQ multiplex PCR, yet TCRdb's version contains in-frame clones alone and is incomplete. The table lists 130,000 or so clones, around four fifths of them singletons. What was sequenced was PBMCs. Every receptor here comes from a woman aged 40 to 50 in good health and CMV-seronegative.

V usage is TRBV27 and J usage is TRBJ2-3; no firm D call. This CDR3 has 15 residues. V was trimmed by 0 bases and J by 4 bases, leaving 11 bases between them. From germline, CDR1 is MNHEY and CDR2 SMNVEV (reference sequence). The CDR3 coding sequence is TGTGCCAGCAGTTTATCACGGGTACGATCAGATACGCAGTATTTT. Translation: CASSLSRVRSDTQYF.

The CDR3, as DNA: TGCGCCAGCAGCCAAGATGGGGGGGGGACCTACGAGCAGTACTTC. Its protein product is CASSQDGGGTYEQYF. This chain connects TRBV4-1 to TRBJ2-7; 7 nucleotides agree with TRBD2. Germline CDR1 reads MGHRA; CDR2 reads YSYEKL. The V segment lost 0 bases and the J segment 2 bases; nucleotides outside the gene matches: 4. The CDR3 consists of 15 residues.